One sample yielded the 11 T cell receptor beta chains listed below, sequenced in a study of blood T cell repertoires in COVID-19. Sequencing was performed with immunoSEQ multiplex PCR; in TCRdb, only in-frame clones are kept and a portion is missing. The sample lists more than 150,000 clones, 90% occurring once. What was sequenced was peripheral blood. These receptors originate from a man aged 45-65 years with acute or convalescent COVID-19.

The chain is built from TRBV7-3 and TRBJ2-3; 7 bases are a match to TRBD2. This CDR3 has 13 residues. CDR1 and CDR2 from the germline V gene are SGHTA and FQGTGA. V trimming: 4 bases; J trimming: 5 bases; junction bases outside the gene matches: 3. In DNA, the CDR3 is TGTGCCAGCAGCTCCGGGACTATAGATACGCAGTATTTT. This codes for CASSSGTIDTQYF.

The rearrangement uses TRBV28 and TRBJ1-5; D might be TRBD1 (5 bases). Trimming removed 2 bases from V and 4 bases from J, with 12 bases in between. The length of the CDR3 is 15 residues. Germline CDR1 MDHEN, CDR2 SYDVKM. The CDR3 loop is CASSLEGRGNQPQHF. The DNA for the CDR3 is TGTGCCAGCAGTTTAGAGGGGAGGGGAAATCAGCCCCAGCATTTT.

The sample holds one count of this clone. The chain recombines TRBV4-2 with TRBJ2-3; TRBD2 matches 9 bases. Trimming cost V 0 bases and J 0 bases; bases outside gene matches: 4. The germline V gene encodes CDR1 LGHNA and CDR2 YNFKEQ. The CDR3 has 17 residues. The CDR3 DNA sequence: TGTGCCAGCAGCCAAGATCAGACTAGCGGTAGCACAGATACGCAGTATTTT. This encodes CASSQDQTSGSTDTQYF.

The CDR3 loop reads CASSSRQIYEQYV. The CDR3 coding sequence is TGTGCCAGCAGTTCGAGACAGATCTACGAGCAGTACGTC. J is TRBJ2-7 and V is TRBV28; possibly TRBD1 for D (5 bases). V was clipped by 4 bases and J by 3 bases, with 10 bases between them. Germline CDR1 reads MDHEN; CDR2 reads SYDVKM. The CDR3 sequence is 13 residues long.

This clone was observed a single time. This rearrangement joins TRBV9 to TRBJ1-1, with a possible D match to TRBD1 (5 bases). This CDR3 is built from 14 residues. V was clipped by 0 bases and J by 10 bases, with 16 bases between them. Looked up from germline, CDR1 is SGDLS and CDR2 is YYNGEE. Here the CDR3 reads CASSVAGGNEGAFF. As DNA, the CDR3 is TGTGCCAGCAGCGTAGCTGGGGGGAACGAAGGAGCTTTCTTT.

As DNA, the CDR3 is TGTGCTAGTGGGACTTACAATGAGCAGTTCTTC. This encodes CASGTYNEQFF. The rearrangement joins TRBV12-5 to TRBJ2-1; D gene uncertain. Looked up from germline, CDR1 is LGHNT and CDR2 is FRNRAP. The CDR3 loop spans 11 amino acids. Trimming left V 6 bases short and J 4 bases short, with 4 bases between. Using reference TRBV12-5 and TRBJ2-1 for the parts outside the CDR3, the full variable domain is DARVTQTPRHKVTEMGQEVTMRCQPILGHNTVFWYRQTMMQGLELLAYFRNRAPLDDSGMPKDRFSAEMPDATLATLKIQPSEPRDSAVYFCASGTYNEQFFGPGTRLTVL.

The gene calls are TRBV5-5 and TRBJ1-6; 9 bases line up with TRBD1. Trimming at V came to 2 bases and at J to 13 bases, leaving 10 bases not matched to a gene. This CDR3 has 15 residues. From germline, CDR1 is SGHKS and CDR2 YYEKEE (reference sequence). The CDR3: CASSLFPGTGPPLHF. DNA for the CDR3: TGTGCCAGCAGCTTATTCCCCGGGACAGGGCCTCCCCTCCACTTT.

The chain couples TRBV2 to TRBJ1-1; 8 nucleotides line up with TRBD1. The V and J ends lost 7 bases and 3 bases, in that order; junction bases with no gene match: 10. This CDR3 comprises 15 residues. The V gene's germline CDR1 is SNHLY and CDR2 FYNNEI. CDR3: CASISAGGLDTEAFF. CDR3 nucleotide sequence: TGTGCCAGCATCTCGGCAGGGGGCTTGGACACTGAAGCTTTCTTT.

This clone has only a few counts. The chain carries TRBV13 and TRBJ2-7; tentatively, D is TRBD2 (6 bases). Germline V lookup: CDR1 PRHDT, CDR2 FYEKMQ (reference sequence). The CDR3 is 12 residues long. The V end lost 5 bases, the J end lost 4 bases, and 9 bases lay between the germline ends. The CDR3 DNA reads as TGTGCCAGCAGCGCCGCGGGATACGAGCAGTACTTC. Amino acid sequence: CASSAAGYEQYF.

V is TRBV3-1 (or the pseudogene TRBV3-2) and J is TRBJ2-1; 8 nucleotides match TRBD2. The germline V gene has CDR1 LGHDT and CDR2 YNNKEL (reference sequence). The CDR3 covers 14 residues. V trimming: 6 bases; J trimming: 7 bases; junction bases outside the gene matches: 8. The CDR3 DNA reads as TGTGCCAGCAGGTTCAGCGGGAGTAGGAATGAGCAGTTCTTC. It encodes CASRFSGSRNEQFF.

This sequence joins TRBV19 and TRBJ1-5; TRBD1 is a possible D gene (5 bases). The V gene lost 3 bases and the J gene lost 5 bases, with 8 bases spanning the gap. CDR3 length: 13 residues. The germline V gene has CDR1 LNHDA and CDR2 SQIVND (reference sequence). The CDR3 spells CASSIDSYQPQHF. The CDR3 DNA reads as TGTGCCAGTAGTATCGACAGTTATCAGCCCCAGCATTTT.